This T cell receptor beta chain was captured in a study of blood T cell repertoires in COVID-19. Study-level information: The analysed material was cDNA or gDNA that came from T cells, B-cell-depleted T cells, or PBMCs.

Germline loops: CDR1 MNHEY, CDR2 SVGAGI. This CDR3 has 13 amino acids. With 6 bases removed from V and 3 bases from J, the gap between germline ends came to 11 bases. The authors' processing: Amplifying reference gene primers gave estimates of nucleated cell counts. Produced via immunoSEQ multiplex PCR; TCRdb's table is partial and in-frame only. V and J calls and clone size follow that table, whereas D and trimming were derived from the DNA. Of approximately 270,000 clones detected, approximately 90% appear once; the ten largest clones hold roughly 3.1%. Material for sequencing was peripheral blood. This chain connects TRBV6-5 to TRBJ1-2, with D tentatively TRBD1 (6 bases). This TCR derives from a man aged 18 to 30 with active or convalescent COVID-19. CDR3: CASRRGGDYGYTF. CDR3 nucleotide sequence: TGTGCCAGCAGGCGAGGGGGGGACTATGGCTACACCTTC.